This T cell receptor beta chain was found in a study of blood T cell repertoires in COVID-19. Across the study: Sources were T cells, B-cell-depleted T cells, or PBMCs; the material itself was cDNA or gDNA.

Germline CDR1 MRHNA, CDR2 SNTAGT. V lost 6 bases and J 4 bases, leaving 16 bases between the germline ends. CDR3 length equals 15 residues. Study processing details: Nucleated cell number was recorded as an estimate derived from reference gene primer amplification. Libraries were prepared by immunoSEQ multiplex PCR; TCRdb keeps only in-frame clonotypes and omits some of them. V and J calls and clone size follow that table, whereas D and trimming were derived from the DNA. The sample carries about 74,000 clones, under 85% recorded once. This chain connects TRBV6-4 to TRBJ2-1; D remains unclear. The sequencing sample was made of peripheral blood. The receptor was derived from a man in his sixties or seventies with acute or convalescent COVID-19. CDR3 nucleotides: TGTGCCAGCAGCACGTCCATGGGCCCTTACAATGAGCAGTTCTTC. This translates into CASSTSMGPYNEQFF.